This entry lists 25 T cell receptor beta chains sequenced from one sample in a study of prognosis after radiotherapy for stage I lung cancer. The study amplified the TCR beta CDR3 region from genomic DNA. This amplification was carried out by two rounds of multiplex PCR. TRBV and TRBJ genes each had their own specific primers in first-round PCR. Via MiXCR, TCRdb re-called the multiplex PCR reads, giving one row per CDR3 protein. Here the sample spans about 23,000 distinct CDR3 sequences, around 46% being singletons. Sequencing was performed on PBMCs, taken before or after stereotactic body radiation therapy (not recorded which). The receptors originated from a donor at least 50 years old with non-small cell lung cancer.

Judged by abundance, this clonotype is medium-sized. The chain recombines TRBV7-2 with TRBJ2-7; D is undetermined. V gave up 8 bases and J gave up 4 bases, with 9 bases separating them. The CDR3 totals 11 residues. Germline loops: CDR1 SGHTA, CDR2 FQGNSA. The CDR3 nucleotides are TGTGCCAGCGCAAAGAATTACGAGCAGTACTTC. Encoded protein: CASAKNYEQYF.

In its sample, this clonotype was seen many times. The CDR3 coding sequence is TGTGCCAGCAGCTTGACAGCAAACCTGTGGGATACGCAGTATTTT. It encodes CASSLTANLWDTQYF. The rearrangement links TRBV7-7 to TRBJ2-3; weak D call: TRBD1 (5 bases). V was clipped by 3 bases and J by 6 bases, with 16 bases between them. The CDR3 is 15 amino acids. The germline V gene encodes CDR1 SSHAT and CDR2 FNYEAQ (reference sequence).

Only a few counts were recorded for this clonotype. With only one base between it and a far larger clone, this is likely a read error. The chain employs TRBV6-5 and TRBJ1-2; 9 nucleotides agree with TRBD1. Germline V CDR1 and CDR2: MNHEY, SVGAGI. J gave up 8 bases and V 4 bases, and 11 bases lay outside the gene matches. This CDR3 region has 15 residues. The CDR3 DNA follows: TGTGCCAGCAGTTCCTCCGGGACAGGGAGCCGGGGCTACACCTTC. Its protein is CASSSSGTGSRGYTF.

The chain has TRBV24-1 and TRBJ2-7; 7 positions match TRBD2. CDR3 length: 20 amino acids. Germline V gene lookup returns CDR1 KGHDR and CDR2 SFDVKD. With V trimmed by 5 bases and J by 0 bases, 21 bases remained unmatched. As DNA, the CDR3 is TGTGCCACCAGTGTCGGAGATTTGGGAGGGTGTGGGATCCACTCCTACGAGCAGTACTTC. It translates to CATSVGDLGGCGIHSYEQYF.

This clonotype was seen at least ten times. The DNA for the CDR3 is TGTGCCAGCAGTCCCCCTACGGACGCAAACACTGAAGCTTTCTTT. Its translation: CASSPPTDANTEAFF. This chain joins TRBV28 and TRBJ1-1; D ambiguous. CDR1 MDHEN and CDR2 SYDVKM come from the germline V gene. Trimming cost V 5 bases and J 2 bases, with 15 bases left between them. This CDR3 has 15 amino acids.

This chain connects TRBV5-6 to TRBJ2-4; D gene ambiguous. Between the trimmed V and J ends, which lost 0 bases and 6 bases, there was a span of 4 bases. CDR3 size: 12 residues. Germline V lookup: CDR1 SGHDT, CDR2 YYEEEE. The CDR3 loop reads CASSLGGNIQYF. CDR3 coding DNA: TGTGCCAGCAGCTTGGGGGGAAACATTCAGTACTTC. Together with reference TRBV5-6 and TRBJ2-4, the CDR3 gives the full variable domain: DAGVTQSPTHLIKTRGQQVTLRCSPKSGHDTVSWYQQALGQGPQFIFQYYEEEERQRGNFPDRFSGHQFPNYSSELNVNALLLGDSALYLCASSLGGNIQYFGAGTRLSVL.

This clonotype occurred many times. The rearrangement uses TRBV6-5 and TRBJ2-1; 8 bases map to TRBD1. This CDR3 is built from 17 residues. CDR1 MNHEY and CDR2 SVGAGI come from the germline V gene. V was clipped by 4 bases and J by 2 bases; unmatched bases: 10. Here the CDR3 reads CASSSTEGQGPYNEQFF. CDR3 bases: TGTGCCAGCAGTTCAACCGAAGGACAGGGTCCCTACAATGAGCAGTTCTTC.

For this clonotype: This probably arose from a read error, given a far larger clone one base away. The chain combines TRBV6-6 with TRBJ2-3; 11 bases line up with TRBD2. The CDR3 totals 18 residues. Germline V gene data show CDR1 as MNHNY and CDR2 as SVGAGI (reference sequence). The trim removed 4 bases at V and 2 bases at J, leaving 11 bases unmatched. This CDR3 reads CASSSDIFSGGDTDTQYF. For the CDR3, the DNA is TGTGCCAGCAGTTCAGACATCTTTAGCGGGGGGGACACAGATACGCAGTATTTT.

This clonotype was counted at least ten times. The rearrangement links TRBV3-1 to TRBJ2-7; the D is unclear. Trimming removed 4 bases from V and 2 bases from J, with 12 bases in between. The CDR3 contains 14 residues. Germline V gene data show CDR1 as LGHDT and CDR2 as YNNKEL (reference sequence). This chain's CDR3 is CASSPPKGPYEQYF. The DNA for the CDR3 is TGTGCCAGCAGCCCCCCTAAGGGTCCCTACGAGCAGTACTTC.

The chain recombines TRBV6-2 or TRBV6-3 with TRBJ1-2; D is perhaps TRBD1 (6 bases). Germline CDR1 reads MNHEY; CDR2 reads SVGEGT. There are 15 residues in the CDR3. Trimming stripped 9 bases from V and 5 bases from J, with 22 bases between. The CDR3, as DNA: TGTGCCAGTTCTAATATAACACAGGGATCGTATGGCTACACCTTC. Translation: CASSNITQGSYGYTF.

Of note for this clonotype: One base separates it from a far larger clone, so it is likely a read error. This sequence joins TRBV20-1 and TRBJ2-7; D possibly uses TRBD1 or TRBD2 (5 bases each). CDR1 is DFQATT and CDR2 is SNEGSKA in the germline V gene (reference sequence). The CDR3 length is 14 residues. Trimming cost V 3 bases and J 11 bases, with 23 bases left between them. CDR3 in DNA: TGCAGTGCTAGCTCAGACAGTGCCCAAGGGACCAAGTACTTC. Translated: CSASSDSAQGTKYF.

This clonotype was detected ten times or more. The chain employs TRBV2 and TRBJ2-5; perhaps TRBD1 as D (6 bases). This CDR3 has 14 residues. The V end lost 5 bases, the J end lost 4 bases, and 14 bases lay between the germline ends. The germline CDR1 and CDR2 sequences are SNHLY and FYNNEI. The CDR3 DNA is TGTGCCAGCAGTAGTCAGGGGATAGGAGAGACCCAGTACTTC. Translating it yields CASSSQGIGETQYF.

This clonotype was observed once. The rearrangement uses TRBV11-2 and TRBJ2-7; TRBD1 might be the D (5 bases). CDR1 and CDR2 from the germline V gene are SGHAT and FQNNGV. Trimming cost V 5 bases and J 4 bases, with 21 bases left between them. This CDR3 is built from 16 residues. CDR3 sequence (DNA): TGTGCCAGCAGCCCCAAGGGGTCGACATGGTGGTACGAGCAGTACTTC. It specifies CASSPKGSTWWYEQYF. Drawing the rest from reference TRBV11-2 and TRBJ2-7, the complete variable domain is EAGVAQSPRYKIIEKRQSVAFWCNPISGHATLYWYQQILGQGPKLLIQFQNNGVVDDSQLPKDRFSAERLKGVDSTLKIQPAKLEDSAVYLCASSPKGSTWWYEQYFGPGTRLTVT.

The chain combines TRBV24-1 with TRBJ2-5; D ambiguous. Germline V gene lookup returns CDR1 KGHDR and CDR2 SFDVKD. Between the trimmed V and J ends, which lost 4 bases and 1 base, there was a span of 21 bases. This CDR3 has 18 residues. This CDR3 is CATSDHLPHERTQETQYF. The DNA for the CDR3 is TGTGCCACCAGTGACCATCTGCCACACGAGAGAACCCAAGAGACCCAGTACTTC.

Turning to this clonotype: One junction end disagrees with the germline gene, perhaps due to a read error. CDR3 nucleotides: TGTGCCGGCAGCTTAAATACAGATTACTACGAGCAGTACTTC. Protein sequence: CAGSLNTDYYEQYF. The V call is TRBV7-3, the J call TRBJ2-7, with no clear D. This CDR3 is 14 amino acids long. Germline V gene data show CDR1 as SGHTA and CDR2 as FQGTGA.

There are many counts of this clonotype. The chain recombines TRBV5-5 with TRBJ1-1; D unclear. Germline V lookup: CDR1 SGHKS, CDR2 YYEKEE (reference sequence). CDR3 length: 13 residues. The V end lost 3 bases, the J end lost 3 bases, and 9 bases lay between the germline ends. CDR3 coding DNA: TGTGCCAGCAGCTCGGTAATTCACACTGAAGCTTTCTTT. This gives the protein CASSSVIHTEAFF.

Points on this clonotype: The junction shows a germline mismatch at one end, possibly a read error. The V and J genes are TRBV9 and TRBJ2-3, with no clear D. CDR1 and CDR2 (germline): SGDLS, YYNGEE. The CDR3 is 14 residues long. The CDR3 coding sequence is TGTGCCAGCAGTTACGGTGGAATCACAGATACACAGTATTTT. Translated: CASSYGGITDTQYF.

This clonotype was counted only a few times. The V call is TRBV4-3, the J call TRBJ2-5; the D is unclear. This CDR3 contains 15 residues. V was trimmed by 1 base and J by 0 bases, leaving 9 bases between them. Germline V gene sequence: CDR1 LGHNA, CDR2 YSLEER. The CDR3 protein is CASSQGSEYQETQYF. The DNA for the CDR3 is TGCGCCAGCAGCCAAGGATCCGAGTACCAAGAGACCCAGTACTTC.

This clonotype was seen many times. The chain carries TRBV20-1 and TRBJ2-5; TRBD2 aligns across 8 bases. There are 13 residues in the CDR3. J lost 5 bases, V lost 3 bases, and 5 bases had no gene match. Germline CDR1 and CDR2: DFQATT and SNEGSKA (reference sequence). The CDR3 coding sequence is TGCAGTGCTAGCGGGAGGGCGGACGAGACCCAGTACTTC. As protein: CSASGRADETQYF.

This clonotype showed up just once. This chain connects TRBV19 to TRBJ1-5; maybe TRBD1 (5 bases). The CDR3 is 16 amino acids. Germline V gene sequence: CDR1 LNHDA, CDR2 SQIVND (reference sequence). Trimming pared 4 bases from V and 0 bases from J, leaving 13 bases between. CDR3 region: CASSSRASYSNQPQHF. DNA of the CDR3: TGTGCCAGTAGTAGCAGGGCAAGTTATAGCAATCAGCCCCAGCATTTT.

This clonotype appeared many times. V gene TRBV24-1 combines with J gene TRBJ2-3; tentative D call: TRBD2 (6 bases). CDR1 KGHDR and CDR2 SFDVKD come from the germline V gene. The CDR3 has 14 amino acids. Trimming left V 0 bases short and J 7 bases short, with 10 bases between. In DNA form, the CDR3 reads TGTGCCACCAGTGATTTGGGAGGGGAATATACGCAGTATTTT. Protein: CATSDLGGEYTQYF.

The chain combines TRBV29-1 with TRBJ2-5, with D unresolved. This CDR3 region has 10 residues. V was shortened by 7 bases and J by 6 bases, with 9 bases between the two germline ends. Germline V CDR1 and CDR2: SQVTM, ANQGSEA. In DNA, the CDR3 is TGCAGCGCAAACTGGAAGACCCAGTACTTC. It specifies CSANWKTQYF.

This clonotype was recorded many times. This chain joins TRBV5-1 and TRBJ2-3; possible D gene TRBD1, 6 bases. The CDR3 covers 14 residues. Trimming cost V 6 bases and J 5 bases, with 16 bases left between them. CDR1 is SGHRS and CDR2 is YFSETQ in the germline V gene. The CDR3 loop is CASKVAGARDTQYF. CDR3 DNA sequence: TGCGCCAGCAAGGTGGCAGGGGCCCGAGATACGCAGTATTTT. Combining the CDR3 with reference TRBV5-1 and TRBJ2-3 gives the whole variable domain KAGVTQTPRYLIKTRGQQVTLSCSPISGHRSVSWYQQTPGQGLQFLFEYFSETQRNKGNFPGRFSGRQFSNSRSEMNVSTLELGDSALYLCASKVAGARDTQYFGPGTRLTVL.

This clonotype was picked up many times. The V gene is TRBV19, the J gene TRBJ2-3; possible D gene TRBD2, 5 bases. Germline-derived CDR1 and CDR2 are LNHDA and SQIVND (reference sequence). The CDR3 has 14 amino acids. The ends were cut back, 3 bases at V and 7 bases at J, with 14 bases in the middle. Here the CDR3 reads CASSMFVRANTQYF. The CDR3 DNA follows: TGTGCCAGTAGTATGTTTGTGAGGGCTAATACGCAGTATTTT. The complete variable domain, with remaining parts taken from reference TRBV19 and TRBJ2-3, reads DGGITQSPKYLFRKEGQNVTLSCEQNLNHDAMYWYRQDPGQGLRLIYYSQIVNDFQKGDIAEGYSVSREKKESFPLTVTSAQKNPTAFYLCASSMFVRANTQYFGPGTRLTVL.

On this clonotype: This likely traces to a read error, being one base from a far larger clone. The V and J genes are TRBV6-2 or TRBV6-3 and TRBJ2-7, with 9 bases that match TRBD2. The CDR3 is 15 amino acids. CDR1 MNHEY and CDR2 SVGEGT come from the germline V gene. V dropped 6 bases and J dropped 0; count of bases not matched to a gene: 6. This chain's CDR3 is CASRRTSDDSYEQYF. In DNA form, the CDR3 reads TGTGCCAGCAGAAGGACTAGCGACGACTCCTACGAGCAGTACTTC.